Below, 22 T cell receptor beta chains from the same sample are listed, as sequenced in a study of cytomegalovirus exposure and HLA in healthy donors. With 60 Vbeta and 13 Jbeta primers, the PCR was carried out. The method was immunoSEQ multiplex PCR; TCRdb's version includes in-frame clones alone and lacks a portion of them. Altogether 150,000 to 200,000 clones are present, about 80% being singletons, with the ten largest covering approximately 0.99%. Material: PBMCs. These TCRs come from a woman in her forties in good health and CMV-seronegative.

The chain carries TRBV5-4 and TRBJ1-2; 10 bases agree with TRBD1. J gave up 5 bases and V 4 bases, and 5 bases lay outside the gene matches. The CDR3 totals 14 residues. Germline CDR1 and CDR2: SGHNT and YYREEE (reference sequence). CDR3 in amino acids: CASSRDRGLYGYTF. The CDR3 region has the DNA TGTGCCAGCAGCAGGGACAGGGGTTTGTATGGCTACACCTTC.

The chain is built from TRBV2 and TRBJ1-6; 9 nucleotides align to TRBD1. Germline loops: CDR1 SNHLY, CDR2 FYNNEI. V shed 9 bases and J 6 bases; nucleotides not matched to a gene: 6. There are 14 residues in the CDR3. This chain's CDR3 is CASTVGQGNSPLHF. The CDR3 bases are TGTGCCAGTACCGTGGGACAGGGTAATTCACCCCTCCACTTT.

This sequence joins TRBV11-3 and TRBJ1-2, with TRBD1 matching 8 bases. The V segment lost 4 bases and the J segment 5 bases; nucleotides outside the gene matches: 12. Germline CDR1 and CDR2: SGHNT and YENEEA. The CDR3 is 16 amino acids. For the CDR3, the DNA is TGTGCCAGCAGCTCTAGATCAGGGGGCATGAGATATGGCTACACCTTC. Translating it yields CASSSRSGGMRYGYTF.

The chain couples TRBV5-6 to TRBJ1-1, with D perhaps matching TRBD1 (6 bases). CDR3 length equals 14 residues. CDR1 is SGHDT, CDR2 YYEEEE, per germline. With 4 bases removed from V and 8 bases from J, the gap between germline ends came to 18 bases. CDR3: CASSVRPTGTEAFF. The CDR3 DNA reads TGTGCCAGCAGCGTCCGACCGACCGGGACAGAAGCTTTCTTT.

The chain combines TRBV11-1 with TRBJ2-1; tentatively, D is TRBD1 (6 bases). Deletions cut 2 bases from V and 0 bases from J, with 8 bases between. The germline V gene encodes CDR1 SGHAT and CDR2 FQDESV (reference sequence). CDR3 size: 15 residues. The CDR3 here is CASSLQDSSYNEQFF. The CDR3, as DNA: TGTGCCAGCAGCTTACAGGACAGCTCCTACAATGAGCAGTTCTTC. The whole variable domain, filled in from reference TRBV11-1 and TRBJ2-1, reads EAEVAQSPRYKITEKSQAVAFWCDPISGHATLYWYRQILGQGPELLVQFQDESVVDDSQLPKDRFSAERLKGVDSTLKIQPAELGDSAMYLCASSLQDSSYNEQFFGPGTRLTVL.

The V call is TRBV4-3, the J call TRBJ1-2; maybe TRBD1 (5 bases). The V gene lost 0 bases and the J gene lost 13 bases, with 21 bases spanning the gap. From germline, CDR1 is LGHNA and CDR2 YSLEER. This CDR3 region has 15 residues. CDR3 nucleotides: TGCGCCAGCAGCCAAGATCTTAGGACGGACACTATCAGCACCTTC. It yields the protein CASSQDLRTDTISTF.

The chain links TRBV10-3 to TRBJ2-1, with 14 bases that match TRBD2. The germline V gene encodes CDR1 ENHRY and CDR2 SYGVKD. The junction had 1 base not matched to a gene; V was cut back by 6 bases and J by 9 bases. The CDR3 runs to 13 residues. The chain's CDR3 is CAISGLAGGEQFF. The CDR3 nucleotides are TGTGCCATCAGCGGACTAGCGGGAGGTGAGCAGTTCTTC.

The CDR3 bases are TGTGCCAGCAGCCCCGCGGGACAGGGGCCTGGAAACACCATATATTTT. It encodes CASSPAGQGPGNTIYF. This chain uses TRBV4-2 with TRBJ1-3; 10 positions agree with TRBD1. Germline CDR1 reads LGHNA; CDR2 reads YNFKEQ. This CDR3 comprises 16 residues. J gave up 2 bases and V 4 bases, and 5 bases lay outside the gene matches.

The chain combines TRBV30 with TRBJ1-2, with D maybe TRBD1 (6 bases). V was shortened by 1 base and J by 8 bases, with 14 bases between the two germline ends. The CDR3 has 13 amino acids. Germline assignment: CDR1 GTSNPN and CDR2 SVGIG (reference sequence). In DNA form, the CDR3 reads TGTGCCTGGAGTGACTCCGGGACAAGGGGCTACACCTTC. Protein product: CAWSDSGTRGYTF.

The rearrangement joins TRBV7-9 to TRBJ2-1, with 13 bases fitting TRBD2. The CDR3 is made up of 15 amino acids. Germline V lookup: CDR1 SEHNR, CDR2 FQNEAQ (reference sequence). J lost 8 bases, V lost 5 bases, and 6 bases had no gene match. In DNA, the CDR3 is TGTGCCAGCAGCGCCCGGACTAGCGGGAGCTATGAGCAGTTCTTC. Encoded protein: CASSARTSGSYEQFF.

The rearrangement joins TRBV9 to TRBJ2-1, with 8 bases identical to TRBD1. Trimming at V came to 2 bases and at J to 2 bases, leaving 3 bases not matched to a gene. Germline values: CDR1 SGDLS, CDR2 YYNGEE. The CDR3 totals 15 residues. CDR3 sequence (DNA): TGTGCCAGCAGCGTCTCAGGGGGCCCCTACAATGAGCAGTTCTTC. Its protein is CASSVSGGPYNEQFF.

Note on this clone: The junction shows a germline mismatch at one end, possibly a read error. The chain joins TRBV7-9 to TRBJ2-1; 7 positions agree with TRBD1. Germline lookup yields CDR1 SEHNR and CDR2 FQNEAQ (reference sequence). There are 11 residues in the CDR3. The CDR3 region has the DNA TGTTCCAGCAGCTTTGAAACAGGGGAGTTCTTC. This translates into CSSSFETGEFF.

The rearrangement uses TRBV19 and TRBJ2-1; 9 bases align to TRBD2. Trimming at V came to 10 bases and at J to 6 bases, leaving 31 bases not matched to a gene. Germline CDR1 reads LNHDA; CDR2 reads SQIVND (reference sequence). The CDR3 contains 21 residues. The CDR3 DNA reads TGTGCCACTTCCACTTTGGGGTTAGGGGGTTTGGGTAGCGGGAGCGGCAATGAGCAGTTCTTC. Its translation: CATSTLGLGGLGSGSGNEQFF.

The CDR3 reads CSVTARLAKTGELFF. The CDR3 DNA reads as TGCAGCGTTACCGCAAGACTAGCTAAAACCGGGGAGCTGTTTTTT. The rearrangement uses TRBV29-1 and TRBJ2-2, with TRBD2 matching 7 bases. The ends lost 5 bases at V and 5 bases at J; junction bases unmatched: 11. Germline V gives CDR1 SQVTM, CDR2 ANQGSEA. The CDR3 is 15 residues long.

V and J are TRBV7-3 and TRBJ2-7, with D possibly being TRBD2 (5 bases). Germline assignment: CDR1 SGHTA and CDR2 FQGTGA. The CDR3 sequence is 13 residues long. Trimming took off 3 bases at V and 6 bases at J, with 12 bases between the two ends. The CDR3 reads CASSLERLSEQYF. CDR3 DNA sequence: TGTGCCAGCAGCTTGGAGCGGTTGAGCGAGCAGTACTTC.

This clone was seen a single time. This chain uses TRBV11-3 with TRBJ1-2; TRBD1 matches at 7 bases. Germline trimming cut 6 bases from V and 6 bases from J; bases unmatched to any gene: 7. Germline V lookup: CDR1 SGHNT, CDR2 YENEEA. The CDR3 is made up of 13 amino acids. CDR3 sequence reads: CASSPRDSHGYTF. The CDR3 DNA reads TGTGCCAGCAGTCCCCGGGACAGTCATGGCTACACCTTC.

The chain uses TRBV5-1 and TRBJ1-1; TRBD1 might be the D (5 bases). Trimming cost V 2 bases and J 5 bases, with 13 bases left between them. CDR3 size: 14 residues. CDR1 and CDR2 from the germline V gene are SGHRS and YFSETQ. The CDR3: CASSFGGEGTEAFF. DNA for the CDR3: TGCGCCAGCAGCTTTGGAGGGGAAGGGACTGAAGCTTTCTTT.

This clone has a single count. The chain recombines TRBV5-1 with TRBJ1-1, with D maybe TRBD1 (5 bases). The CDR3 loop spans 14 amino acids. The V gene lost 4 bases and the J gene lost 5 bases, with 15 bases spanning the gap. The V gene's germline CDR1 is SGHRS and CDR2 YFSETQ. CDR3 region: CASSPAGVGTEAFF. Written as DNA, the CDR3 is TGCGCCAGCAGCCCTGCGGGGGTTGGTACTGAAGCTTTCTTT.

The genes are TRBV16 and TRBJ1-5; D call uncertain. V lost 2 bases and J lost 2, with 13 bases in between. The length of the CDR3 is 16 residues. The germline V gene encodes CDR1 KGHSY and CDR2 FQNENV. CDR3 protein: CASSQRLRRGNQPQHF. The CDR3 nucleotides read TGTGCCAGCAGCCAACGCCTAAGGAGGGGCAATCAGCCCCAGCATTTT.

This chain connects TRBV12-5 to TRBJ2-1, with D uncertain. This CDR3 has 18 residues. Germline assignment: CDR1 LGHNT and CDR2 FRNRAP. Trimming took 0 bases from V and 0 from J, leaving 15 bases between them. CDR3 sequence reads: CASGLVSYPGSSYNEQFF. The CDR3 DNA is TGTGCTAGTGGTTTGGTCTCCTATCCAGGCAGCTCCTACAATGAGCAGTTCTTC. Full variable domain (missing parts from reference TRBV12-5 and TRBJ2-1): DARVTQTPRHKVTEMGQEVTMRCQPILGHNTVFWYRQTMMQGLELLAYFRNRAPLDDSGMPKDRFSAEMPDATLATLKIQPSEPRDSAVYFCASGLVSYPGSSYNEQFFGPGTRLTVL.

V gene TRBV2 combines with J gene TRBJ1-2, with a possible D match to TRBD1 (5 bases). Looked up from germline, CDR1 is SNHLY and CDR2 is FYNNEI. Trimming took off 6 bases at V and 8 bases at J, with 13 bases between the two ends. This CDR3 region has 12 residues. CDR3 loop: CASRAGGWGYTF. The CDR3 DNA is TGTGCCAGCAGGGCCGGGGGATGGGGCTACACCTTC.

The chain employs TRBV5-5 and TRBJ2-3; TRBD2 matches at 11 bases. The ends lost 2 bases at V and 4 bases at J; junction bases unmatched: 9. Germline V gives CDR1 SGHKS, CDR2 YYEKEE (reference sequence). The CDR3 has 17 amino acids. Written as DNA, the CDR3 is TGTGCCAGCAGCTTATACGATAGCGGGAGGGCCGCAGATACGCAGTATTTT. Translating it yields CASSLYDSGRAADTQYF.